What follows describes a single T cell receptor (beta chain). The antigen is undetermined. This sample is drawn from a study of cytomegalovirus exposure and HLA in healthy donors. Study-wide findings and caveats: Later on, an analysis found that several of the most significant clusters appeared to be linked to common viral pathogens, which included parvovirus B19. Around 160 TCR beta chains were listed as cytomegalovirus-associated. Presence/absence analyses assumed roughly uniform sequencing depth across donors, which may not hold.

Use of 60 Vbeta and 13 Jbeta primers characterized the PCR. Clones were sequenced by immunoSEQ multiplex PCR, and TCRdb holds only the in-frame ones, with some missing. The sample lists about 130,000 clones; 76% were seen once. V was trimmed by 5 bases and J by 7 bases, leaving 14 bases between them. The CDR3 is 14 residues long. CDR1 LNHDA and CDR2 SQIVND come from the germline V gene (reference sequence). V and J are TRBV19 and TRBJ1-4; D may be TRBD1 (5 bases). The specimen sequenced was PBMCs. The clonotype comes from a man between 40 and 49 years old in good health and CMV-seronegative. CDR3 nucleotides: TGTGCCAGTAGTTGGTTTCAGGGTAGTGAAAAACTGTTTTTT. As protein: CASSWFQGSEKLFF.